The rows below give T cell receptor beta chains drawn from one sample of a study of blood T cell repertoires in COVID-19. The assay was immunoSEQ multiplex PCR, and TCRdb's table has in-frame clones only and misses some. Of roughly 150,000 clones listed, over 80% were seen once; the top ten hold around 5.1%. Sample: PBMCs or T cells enriched from blood (not recorded which). Receptors were obtained from a man between 65 and 85 years old who had been exposed to COVID-19. Each CDR3 is given with its conserved first and last residue. D genes are given only for firm matches. Some rows have no size entry. The others give once, few or many, or a class for an expanded clone.

d_gene	v_gene	abundance	j_gene	len	CDR3aa	CDR3nt
TRBD1	TRBV19	NA	TRBJ2-1	13	CATQDRPPNEQFF	TGTGCCACCCAGGACAGGCCCCCTAATGAGCAGTTCTTC
NA	TRBV5-1	NA	TRBJ1-6	14	CASSLGQSNSPLHF	TGCGCCAGCAGCTTGGGACAGAGTAATTCACCCCTCCACTTT
NA	TRBV3-1/TRBV3-2	NA	TRBJ2-1	16	CASSQDFSAGGNEQFF	TGTGCCAGCAGCCAAGATTTTTCGGCAGGGGGGAATGAGCAGTTCTTC
NA	TRBV2	few	TRBJ2-7	15	CASSEMQGGFYEQYF	TGTGCCAGCAGTGAAATGCAGGGAGGTTTCTACGAGCAGTACTTC
NA	TRBV6-4	NA	TRBJ1-2	12	CASSPRTVLHTF	TGTGCCAGCAGCCCCCGGACAGTGTTGCACACCTTC
NA	TRBV18	few	TRBJ1-4	14	CASSPDTRGGKLFF	TGTGCCAGCTCACCTGACACCCGTGGAGGAAAACTGTTTTTT
NA	TRBV19	NA	TRBJ2-1	14	CASSITVTYNEQFF	TGTGCCAGTAGTATTACAGTTACCTACAATGAGCAGTTCTTC
TRBD1	TRBV5-1	NA	TRBJ2-3	16	CASSLALDRVPDTQYF	TGCGCCAGCAGCTTGGCCCTGGACAGGGTACCAGATACGCAGTATTTT
NA	TRBV28	few	TRBJ2-3	15	CASSLAAGATDTQYF	TGTGCCAGCAGTTTAGCCGCAGGGGCCACAGATACGCAGTATTTT
TRBD1	TRBV5-4	NA	TRBJ2-7	14	CASSARQGANEQYF	TGTGCCAGCAGCGCCCGACAGGGGGCGAACGAGCAGTACTTC
TRBD1	TRBV30	NA	TRBJ1-2	14	CAWNRGNTNYGYTF	TGTGCCTGGAACAGGGGGAATACTAACTATGGCTACACCTTC
NA	TRBV5-1	NA	TRBJ1-2	14	CASSWTLGGDGYTF	TGCGCCAGCAGCTGGACTCTTGGAGGGGACGGCTACACCTTC
TRBD1	TRBV18	NA	TRBJ2-7	14	CASSPKQGANEQYF	TGTGCCAGCTCACCAAAACAGGGGGCAAACGAGCAGTACTTC
TRBD1	TRBV18	NA	TRBJ2-7	16	CASSSPKTGQGNEQYF	TGTGCCAGCTCATCCCCGAAAACCGGACAGGGCAACGAGCAGTACTTC
NA	TRBV5-1	few	TRBJ2-3	12	CASSRSSDTQYF	TGCGCCAGCAGCCGGAGTTCAGATACGCAGTATTTT
NA	TRBV5-1	NA	TRBJ2-3	16	CASSSGGSPSSDTQYF	TGCGCCAGCAGCTCGGGTGGGAGCCCCTCCTCAGATACGCAGTATTTT
TRBD1	TRBV27	few	TRBJ1-2	13	CASSDRGGYGYTF	TGTGCCAGCAGTGACAGGGGCGGCTATGGCTACACCTTC